The present TCR beta chain was sequenced within a study of blood T cells in healthy people across ages. A sample-barcoded 5' primer and a J-beta primer mix were used in a second PCR of roughly 7 to 11 cycles. Each CDR3 protein gets one entry after TCRdb re-called the 5' RACE reads with MiXCR. The table lists approximately 810,000 distinct CDR3 sequences, 29% of them singletons. Trimming left V 1 base short and J 4 bases short, with 9 bases between. Germline V gene sequence: CDR1 SGHRS, CDR2 YFSETQ. The CDR3 has 15 amino acids. Ten or more counts support this clonotype. The V gene is TRBV5-1, the J gene TRBJ2-6; no clear D. The TCR originated in a woman of 80 years or more in good health. Specimen: blood. The DNA for the CDR3 is TGCGCCAGCAGCTTGTCGGCGGTGGGGGCCAACGTCCTGACTTTC. Translating gives CASSLSAVGANVLTF. The full variable domain, its missing parts supplied by reference TRBV5-1 and TRBJ2-6, is KAGVTQTPRYLIKTRGQQVTLSCSPISGHRSVSWYQQTPGQGLQFLFEYFSETQRNKGNFPGRFSGRQFSNSRSEMNVSTLELGDSALYLCASSLSAVGANVLTFGAGSRLTVL.